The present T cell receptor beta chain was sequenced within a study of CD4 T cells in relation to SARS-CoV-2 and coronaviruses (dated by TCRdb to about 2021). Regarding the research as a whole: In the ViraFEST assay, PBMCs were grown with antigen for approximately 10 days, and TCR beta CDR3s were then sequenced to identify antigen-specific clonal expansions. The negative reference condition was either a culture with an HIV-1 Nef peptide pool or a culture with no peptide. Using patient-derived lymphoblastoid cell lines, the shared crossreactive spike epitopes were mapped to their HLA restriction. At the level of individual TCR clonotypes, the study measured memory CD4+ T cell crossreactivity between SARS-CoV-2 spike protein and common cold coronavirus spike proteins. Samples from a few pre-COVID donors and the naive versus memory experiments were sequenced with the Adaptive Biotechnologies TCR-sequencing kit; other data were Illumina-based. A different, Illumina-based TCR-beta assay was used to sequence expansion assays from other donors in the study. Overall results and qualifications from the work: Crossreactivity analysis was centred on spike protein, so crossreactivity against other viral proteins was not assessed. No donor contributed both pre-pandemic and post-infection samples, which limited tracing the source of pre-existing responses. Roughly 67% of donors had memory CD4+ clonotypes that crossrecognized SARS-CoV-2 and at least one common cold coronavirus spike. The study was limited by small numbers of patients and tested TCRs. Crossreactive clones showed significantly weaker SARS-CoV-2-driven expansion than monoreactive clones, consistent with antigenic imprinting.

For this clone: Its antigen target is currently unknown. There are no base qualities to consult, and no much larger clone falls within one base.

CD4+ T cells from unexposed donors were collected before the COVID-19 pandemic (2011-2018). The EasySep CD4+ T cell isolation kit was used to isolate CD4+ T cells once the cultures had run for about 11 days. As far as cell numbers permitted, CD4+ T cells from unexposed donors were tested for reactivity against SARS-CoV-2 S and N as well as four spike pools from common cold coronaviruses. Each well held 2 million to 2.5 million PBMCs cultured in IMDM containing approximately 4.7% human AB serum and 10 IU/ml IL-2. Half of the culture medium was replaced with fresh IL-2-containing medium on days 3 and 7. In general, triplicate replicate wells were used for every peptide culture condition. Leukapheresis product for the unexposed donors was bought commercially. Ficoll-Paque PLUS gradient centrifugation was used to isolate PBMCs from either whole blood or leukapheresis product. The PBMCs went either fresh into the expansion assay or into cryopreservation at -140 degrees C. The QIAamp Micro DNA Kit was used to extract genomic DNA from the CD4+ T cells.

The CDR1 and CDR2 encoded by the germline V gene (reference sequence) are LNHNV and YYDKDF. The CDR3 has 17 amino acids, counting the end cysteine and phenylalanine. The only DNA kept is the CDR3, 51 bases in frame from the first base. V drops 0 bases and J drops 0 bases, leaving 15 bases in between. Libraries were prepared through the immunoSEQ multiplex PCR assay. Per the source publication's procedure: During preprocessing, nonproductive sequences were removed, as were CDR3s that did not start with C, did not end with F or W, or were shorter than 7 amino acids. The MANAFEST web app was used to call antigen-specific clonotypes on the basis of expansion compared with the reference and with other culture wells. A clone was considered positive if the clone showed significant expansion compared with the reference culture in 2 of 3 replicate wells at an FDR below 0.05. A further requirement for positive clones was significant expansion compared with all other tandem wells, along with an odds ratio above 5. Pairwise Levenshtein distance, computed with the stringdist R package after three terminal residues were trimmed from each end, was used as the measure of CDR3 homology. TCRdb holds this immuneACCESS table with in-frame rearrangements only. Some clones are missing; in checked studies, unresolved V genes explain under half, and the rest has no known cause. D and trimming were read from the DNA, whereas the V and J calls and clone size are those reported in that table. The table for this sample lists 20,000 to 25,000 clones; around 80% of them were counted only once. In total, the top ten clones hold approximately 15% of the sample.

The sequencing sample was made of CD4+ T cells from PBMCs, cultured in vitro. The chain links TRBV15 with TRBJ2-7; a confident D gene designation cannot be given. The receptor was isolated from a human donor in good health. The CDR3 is CATSRDRGVSISYEQYF. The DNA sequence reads TGTGCCACCAGCAGAGATCGTGGGGTATCGATCTCCTACGAGCAGTACTTC.